The 18 T cell receptor beta chains given below trace back to one sample, sequenced in a study of cytomegalovirus exposure and HLA in healthy donors. In the PCR, 60 Vbeta and 13 Jbeta primers were used. TCRdb's copy holds only in-frame clones and misses some; the assay was immunoSEQ multiplex PCR. The sample includes about 120,000 clones, 75% to 90% of them seen just once. The sequenced sample was PBMCs. The receptors here all came from a man aged 40-49 years in good health and CMV-seronegative.

V and J are TRBV18 and TRBJ2-1, with a weak D call TRBD2 (6 bases). Trimming took off 6 bases at V and 7 bases at J, with 13 bases between the two ends. Germline assignment: CDR1 KGHSH and CDR2 LQKENI. The CDR3 has 13 amino acids. The CDR3 coding sequence is TGTGCCAGCTCCCCGGGAGATCCGAATGAGCAGTTCTTC. Its translation is CASSPGDPNEQFF.

V usage is TRBV27 and J usage is TRBJ2-6; weak D call: TRBD1 (6 bases). The V end lost 6 bases, the J end lost 0 bases, and 15 bases lay between the germline ends. The CDR3 contains 17 residues. Germline CDR1 reads MNHEY; CDR2 reads SMNVEV (reference sequence). In DNA form, the CDR3 reads TGTGCCAGCAGCTTGATACAGGGAACCTCTGGGGCCAACGTCCTGACTTTC. As protein: CASSLIQGTSGANVLTF. Drawing the rest from reference TRBV27 and TRBJ2-6, the complete variable domain is EAQVTQNPRYLITVTGKKLTVTCSQNMNHEYMSWYRQDPGLGLRQIYYSMNVEVTDKGDVPEGYKVSRKEKRNFPLILESPSPNQTSLYFCASSLIQGTSGANVLTFGAGSRLTVL.

The chain uses TRBV2 and TRBJ2-5, with TRBD1 matching 9 bases. From germline, CDR1 is SNHLY and CDR2 FYNNEI. V shed 2 bases and J 6 bases; nucleotides not matched to a gene: 7. CDR3 length: 15 amino acids. This CDR3 is CASSELGTGIQTQYF. CDR3 DNA: TGTGCCAGCAGTGAACTAGGGACAGGGATACAGACCCAGTACTTC.

This chain uses TRBV27 with TRBJ2-5, with no clear D. Trimming cost V 6 bases and J 5 bases, with 10 bases left between them. CDR3 length equals 12 residues. Germline loops: CDR1 MNHEY, CDR2 SMNVEV (reference sequence). The CDR3 bases are TGTGCCAGCAGCCAGACTTTTGAGACCCAGTACTTC. As protein: CASSQTFETQYF.

The gene calls are TRBV4-3 and TRBJ1-1; 7 bases map to TRBD1. The CDR3 sequence is 17 residues long. Germline V gene sequence: CDR1 LGHNA, CDR2 YSLEER. The V and J ends lost 3 bases and 0 bases, in that order; junction bases with no gene match: 10. CDR3 nucleotides: TGCGCCAGCAGCCAGTTCGTACAGGGGTTTATGAACACTGAAGCTTTCTTT. It yields the protein CASSQFVQGFMNTEAFF.

V usage is TRBV6-7 and J usage is TRBJ2-5; 8 nucleotides line up with TRBD2. TRBV6-7 is identified as an open reading frame with a role that is uncertain. Germline trimming cut 8 bases from V and 3 bases from J; bases unmatched to any gene: 2. The CDR3 sequence is 12 residues long. The CDR3 is CASYGGEETQYF. CDR3 coding DNA: TGTGCCAGCTACGGGGGGGAAGAGACCCAGTACTTC.

This rearrangement joins TRBV30 to TRBJ2-7; TRBD1 might be the D (6 bases). The CDR3 extends over 15 amino acids. CDR1 GTSNPN and CDR2 SVGIG come from the germline V gene (reference sequence). V was trimmed by 2 bases and J by 7 bases, leaving 21 bases between them. CDR3: CAWSSSPAGVGEQYF. The CDR3 nucleotides read TGTGCCTGGAGTTCATCCCCCGCAGGGGTTGGGGAGCAGTACTTC.

The rearrangement links TRBV5-1 to TRBJ1-2; TRBD1 agrees at 7 bases. This CDR3 region has 16 residues. Unmatched junction bases numbered 18, after V lost 5 bases and J lost 8 bases. CDR1 is SGHRS, CDR2 YFSETQ, per germline. The CDR3 coding sequence is TGCGCCAGCAGTCCCGCGCCCAGTGACAGGGTGTGGGGCTACACCTTC. Protein sequence: CASSPAPSDRVWGYTF.

This rearrangement joins TRBV11-1 to TRBJ2-1; D is perhaps TRBD2 (6 bases). CDR1 SGHAT and CDR2 FQDESV come from the germline V gene (reference sequence). The CDR3 is 13 residues long. Trimming shortened V by 4 bases and J by 7 bases, and 11 bases separated the two germline ends. CDR3 bases: TGTGCCAGCAGCTCGGGACTCCAAAATGAGCAGTTCTTC. It yields the protein CASSSGLQNEQFF. Filled out from reference TRBV11-1 and TRBJ2-1, the complete variable domain reads EAEVAQSPRYKITEKSQAVAFWCDPISGHATLYWYRQILGQGPELLVQFQDESVVDDSQLPKDRFSAERLKGVDSTLKIQPAELGDSAMYLCASSSGLQNEQFFGPGTRLTVL.

This clone was counted a single time. The chain combines TRBV6-1 with TRBJ1-2; D unclear. The CDR3 runs 10 residues. V lost 6 bases to trimming and J lost 4 bases, with 3 bases between them. Germline CDR1 MNHNS, CDR2 SASEGT. The CDR3 DNA sequence: TGTGCCAGCAGGGCCTATGGCTACACCTTC. This sequence encodes CASRAYGYTF.

This rearrangement joins TRBV7-3 to TRBJ2-2; TRBD1 might be the D (5 bases). The CDR3 sequence is 16 residues long. Germline V gene data show CDR1 as SGHTA and CDR2 as FQGTGA. Trimming left V 4 bases short and J 0 bases short, with 12 bases between. The CDR3 loop is CASSYEWGANTGELFF. In DNA form, the CDR3 reads TGTGCCAGCAGCTACGAGTGGGGCGCGAACACCGGGGAGCTGTTTTTT. Based on the CDR3 plus reference TRBV7-3 and TRBJ2-2, the full variable domain is GAGVSQTPSNKVTEKGKYVELRCDPISGHTALYWYRQSLGQGPEFLIYFQGTGAADDSGLPNDRFFAVRPEGSVSTLKIQRTERGDSAVYLCASSYEWGANTGELFFGEGSRLTVL.

Here the CDR3 reads CASSTALGGRLTEAFF. DNA of the CDR3: TGTGCCAGCAGCACCGCACTCGGGGGGCGACTCACTGAAGCTTTCTTT. The genes are TRBV28 and TRBJ1-1; the D gene is possibly TRBD1 (6 bases). CDR1 and CDR2 (germline): MDHEN, SYDVKM. Deletions cut 6 bases from V and 4 bases from J, with 21 bases between. This CDR3 spans 16 amino acids.

The rearrangement joins TRBV29-1 to TRBJ2-5; TRBD2 matches at 10 bases. With V trimmed by 2 bases and J by 5 bases, 8 bases remained unmatched. The CDR3 totals 15 residues. The germline gives CDR1 SQVTM, CDR2 ANQGSEA. The CDR3 sequence: CSVEPASGSLETQYF. The CDR3 DNA is TGCAGCGTTGAACCCGCTAGCGGGAGTCTGGAGACCCAGTACTTC.

The chain recombines TRBV7-2 with TRBJ2-1, with D unclear. The CDR3 sequence is 15 residues long. Trimming left V 7 bases short and J 2 bases short, with 15 bases between. The germline CDR1 and CDR2 sequences are SGHTA and FQGNSA. Here the CDR3 DNA reads TGTGCCAGCAACTCACCTGACAAGACCTACAATGAGCAGTTCTTC. Its translation is CASNSPDKTYNEQFF.

The J gene is TRBJ2-1, the V gene TRBV30; 7 nucleotides align to TRBD2. V shed 6 bases and J 3 bases; nucleotides not matched to a gene: 11. Germline V gives CDR1 GTSNPN, CDR2 SVGIG (reference sequence). The CDR3 loop spans 15 amino acids. The CDR3 coding sequence is TGTGCCTGCCGGATCGGGGGAGGGAGCTACAATGAGCAGTTCTTC. This translates into CACRIGGGSYNEQFF.

The J gene is TRBJ2-5, the V gene TRBV7-2, with 8 bases matching TRBD2. The CDR3 spans 13 residues. The trim removed 4 bases at V and 6 bases at J, leaving 4 bases unmatched. Germline CDR1 is SGHTA and CDR2 is FQGNSA. DNA for the CDR3: TGTGCCAGCAGCTCGGGGGGGGAGAAGACCCAGTACTTC. It codes for CASSSGGEKTQYF.

This clone was recorded a few times. Germline is not matched at one junction end, which may reflect a read error. This sequence joins TRBV7-9 and TRBJ2-6; D remains unclear. Germline V lookup: CDR1 SEHNR, CDR2 FQNEAQ (reference sequence). The CDR3 spans 16 residues. The CDR3 DNA reads as TGCGCCAGCAGCCAAGATCACAGCTCTGGGGCCAACGTCCTGACTTTC. Translated: CASSQDHSSGANVLTF.

The rearrangement joins TRBV5-4 to TRBJ2-5; 8 bases map to TRBD2. The J call may be incorrect, as the DNA end agrees better with TRBJ2-7. Germline loops: CDR1 SGHNT, CDR2 YYREEE (reference sequence). The CDR3 spans 14 residues. The CDR3 sequence: CASSPPGTSLEQYF. In DNA form, the CDR3 reads TGTGCCAGCAGCCCGCCGGGGACTAGTCTCGAGCAGTACTTC.